This T cell receptor beta chain was profiled in a study of blood T cell repertoires in COVID-19. The CDR3 is made up of 13 amino acids. Per the germline V gene, CDR1 is SQVTM and CDR2 is ANQGSEA. V was cut by 5 bases and J by 1 base, with 11 bases left in between. The method was immunoSEQ multiplex PCR; TCRdb's version includes in-frame clones alone and lacks a portion of them. The table lists 200,000 or so clones, about 80% of them singletons. The source is a middle-aged man who had recovered from COVID-19. Sequencing was carried out using PBMCs or T cells enriched from blood (not recorded which). The rearrangement uses TRBV29-1 and TRBJ1-1; unclear D gene. In DNA form, the CDR3 reads TGCAGCGTTCTGAACGACAAGAACACTGAAGCTTTCTTT. Its translation: CSVLNDKNTEAFF. The full variable domain, rest sourced from reference TRBV29-1 and TRBJ1-1, is SAVISQKPSRDICQRGTSLTIQCQVDSQVTMMFWYRQQPGQSLTLIATANQGSEATYESGFVIDKFPISRPNLTFSTLTVSNMSPEDSSIYLCSVLNDKNTEAFFGQGTRLTVV.